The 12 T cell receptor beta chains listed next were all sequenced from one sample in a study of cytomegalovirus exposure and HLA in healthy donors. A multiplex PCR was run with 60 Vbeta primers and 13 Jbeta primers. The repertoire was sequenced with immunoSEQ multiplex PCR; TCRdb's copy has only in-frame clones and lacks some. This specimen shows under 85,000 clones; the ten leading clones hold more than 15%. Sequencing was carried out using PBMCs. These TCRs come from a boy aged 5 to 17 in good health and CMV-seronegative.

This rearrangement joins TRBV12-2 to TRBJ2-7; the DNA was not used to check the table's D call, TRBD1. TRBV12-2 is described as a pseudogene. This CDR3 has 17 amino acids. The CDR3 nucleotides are TGTGCAAGTCGCCTCAATACCACAGGGCGCCCCGTCTCGGTGCAGTACTTC. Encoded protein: CASRLNTTGRPVSVQYF.

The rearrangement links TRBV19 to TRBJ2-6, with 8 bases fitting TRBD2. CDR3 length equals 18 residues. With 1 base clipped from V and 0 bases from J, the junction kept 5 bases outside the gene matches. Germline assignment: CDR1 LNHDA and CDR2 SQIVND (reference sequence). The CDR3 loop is CASSIAGGLLSGANVLTF. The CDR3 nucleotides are TGTGCCAGTAGTATAGCGGGAGGGTTACTCTCTGGGGCCAACGTCCTGACTTTC.

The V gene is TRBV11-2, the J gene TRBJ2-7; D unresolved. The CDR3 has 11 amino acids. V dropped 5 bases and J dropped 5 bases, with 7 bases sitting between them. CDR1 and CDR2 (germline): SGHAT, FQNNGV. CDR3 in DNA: TGTGCCAGCAGCCCGTCCCACGAGCAGTACTTC. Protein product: CASSPSHEQYF.

The chain's CDR3 is CASSPDTGSGANVLTF. The CDR3 coding sequence is TGTGCCAGCTCACCAGATACAGGTTCTGGGGCCAACGTCCTGACTTTC. The rearrangement joins TRBV18 to TRBJ2-6; D perhaps matches TRBD1 (5 bases). The CDR3 covers 16 residues. V lost 2 bases to trimming and J lost 1 base, with 9 bases between them. The germline V gene encodes CDR1 KGHSH and CDR2 LQKENI.

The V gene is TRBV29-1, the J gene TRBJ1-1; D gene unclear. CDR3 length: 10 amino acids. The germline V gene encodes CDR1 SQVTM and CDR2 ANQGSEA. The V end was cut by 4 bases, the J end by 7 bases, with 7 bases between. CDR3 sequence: CSVVTIEAFF. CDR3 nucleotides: TGCAGCGTTGTTACAATTGAAGCTTTCTTT.

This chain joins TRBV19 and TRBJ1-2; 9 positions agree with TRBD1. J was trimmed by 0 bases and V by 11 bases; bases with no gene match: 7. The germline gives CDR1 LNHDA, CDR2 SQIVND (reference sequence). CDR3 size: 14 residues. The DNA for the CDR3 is TGTGCCTCGTCCCGGGACAGGGCTAACTATGGCTACACCTTC. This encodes CASSRDRANYGYTF.

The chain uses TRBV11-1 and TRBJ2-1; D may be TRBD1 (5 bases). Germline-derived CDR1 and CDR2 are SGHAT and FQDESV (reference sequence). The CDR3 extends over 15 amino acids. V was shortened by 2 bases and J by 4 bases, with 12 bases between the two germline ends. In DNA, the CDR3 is TGTGCCAGCAGCTTAAATACAGGACGGTACAATGAGCAGTTCTTC. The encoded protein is CASSLNTGRYNEQFF.

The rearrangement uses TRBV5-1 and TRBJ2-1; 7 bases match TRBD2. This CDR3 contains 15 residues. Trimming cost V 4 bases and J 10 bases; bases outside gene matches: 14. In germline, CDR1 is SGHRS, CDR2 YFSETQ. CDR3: CASSLGTTVGGEQFF. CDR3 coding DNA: TGCGCCAGCAGCCTAGGGACTACCGTGGGCGGGGAGCAGTTCTTC. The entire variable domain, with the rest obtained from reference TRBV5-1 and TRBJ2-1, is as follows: KAGVTQTPRYLIKTRGQQVTLSCSPISGHRSVSWYQQTPGQGLQFLFEYFSETQRNKGNFPGRFSGRQFSNSRSEMNVSTLELGDSALYLCASSLGTTVGGEQFFGPGTRLTVL.

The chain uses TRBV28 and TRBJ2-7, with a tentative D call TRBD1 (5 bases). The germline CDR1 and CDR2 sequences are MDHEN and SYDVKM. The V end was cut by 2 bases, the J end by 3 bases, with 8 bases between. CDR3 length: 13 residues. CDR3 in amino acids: CASSLRGSYEQYF. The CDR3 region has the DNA TGTGCCAGCAGTTTAAGGGGAAGCTACGAGCAGTACTTC.

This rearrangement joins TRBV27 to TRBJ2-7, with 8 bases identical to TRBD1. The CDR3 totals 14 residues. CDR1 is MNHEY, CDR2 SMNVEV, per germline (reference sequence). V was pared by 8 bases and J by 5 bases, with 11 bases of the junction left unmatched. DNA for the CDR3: TGTGCCAGCCAGGGGGCTCGTTACTCAAACGAGCAGTACTTC. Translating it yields CASQGARYSNEQYF.

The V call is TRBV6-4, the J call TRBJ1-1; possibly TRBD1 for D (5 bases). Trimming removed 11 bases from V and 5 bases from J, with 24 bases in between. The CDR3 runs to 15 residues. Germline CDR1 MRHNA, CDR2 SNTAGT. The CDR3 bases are TGTGCCCCTACGCATTCCAGTGGGGGGAGTACTGAAGCTTTCTTT. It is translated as CAPTHSSGGSTEAFF.

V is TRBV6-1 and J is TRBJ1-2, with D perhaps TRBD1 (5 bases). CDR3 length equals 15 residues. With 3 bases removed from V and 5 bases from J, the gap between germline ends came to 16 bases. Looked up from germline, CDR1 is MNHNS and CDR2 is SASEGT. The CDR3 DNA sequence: TGTGCCAGCAGTGATGCAGACACAGGAATATATGGCTACACCTTC. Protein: CASSDADTGIYGYTF.